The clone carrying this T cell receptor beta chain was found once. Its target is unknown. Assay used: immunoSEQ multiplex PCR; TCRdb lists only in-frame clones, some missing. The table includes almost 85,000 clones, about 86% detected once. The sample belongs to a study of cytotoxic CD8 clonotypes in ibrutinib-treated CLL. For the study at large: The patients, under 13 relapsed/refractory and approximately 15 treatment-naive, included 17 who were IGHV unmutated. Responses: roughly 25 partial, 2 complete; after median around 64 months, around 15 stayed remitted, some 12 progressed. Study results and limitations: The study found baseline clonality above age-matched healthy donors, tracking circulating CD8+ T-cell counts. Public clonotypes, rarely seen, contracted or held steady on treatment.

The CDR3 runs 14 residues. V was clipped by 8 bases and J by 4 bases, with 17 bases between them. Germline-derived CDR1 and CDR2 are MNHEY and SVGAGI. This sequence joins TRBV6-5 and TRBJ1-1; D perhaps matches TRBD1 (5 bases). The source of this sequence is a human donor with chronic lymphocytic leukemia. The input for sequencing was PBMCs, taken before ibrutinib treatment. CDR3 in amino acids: CASASGGSRTEAFF. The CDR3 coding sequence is TGTGCCAGCGCGTCCGGGGGGAGTCGCACTGAAGCTTTCTTT.